This T cell receptor (beta chain) emerged from a study of blood T cell repertoires in COVID-19. Study overall: Researchers got acute and convalescent COVID-19 samples from the United States, Italy and Spain. T cells, B-cell-depleted T cells, or PBMCs provided the cDNA or gDNA that served as material.

Participant ages covered roughly 18 to 89 years across some 25 US areas. Recovered status in Cohort 3 required two negative PCRs, clearance, or symptom resolution. The CDR3 runs 16 residues. V lost 0 bases to trimming and J lost 4 bases, with 13 bases between them. The germline V gene has CDR1 MNHEY and CDR2 SVGAGI. Assay used: immunoSEQ multiplex PCR; TCRdb lists only in-frame clones, some missing. The table lists approximately 160,000 clones, roughly 85% of them singletons. This clonotype was obtained from a woman aged 45-60 years who had recovered from COVID-19. The V and J genes are TRBV6-5 and TRBJ2-1; a possible D gene is TRBD2 (6 bases). Sequencing input: PBMCs or T cells enriched from blood (not recorded which). CDR3 region: CASSYSMVRGYNEQFF. The CDR3 DNA is TGTGCCAGCAGTTACTCGATGGTGCGGGGTTACAATGAGCAGTTCTTC.